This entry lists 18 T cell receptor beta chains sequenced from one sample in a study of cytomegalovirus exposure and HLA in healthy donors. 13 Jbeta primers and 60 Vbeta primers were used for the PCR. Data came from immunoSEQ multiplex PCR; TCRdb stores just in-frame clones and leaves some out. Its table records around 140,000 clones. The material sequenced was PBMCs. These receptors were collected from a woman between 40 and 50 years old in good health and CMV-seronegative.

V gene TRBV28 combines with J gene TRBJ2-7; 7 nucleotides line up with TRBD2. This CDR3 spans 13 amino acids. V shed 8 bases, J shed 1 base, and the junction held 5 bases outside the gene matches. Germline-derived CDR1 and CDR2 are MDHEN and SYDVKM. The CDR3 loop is CASGRGGSYEQYF. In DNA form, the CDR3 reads TGTGCCAGCGGCCGCGGGGGTTCCTACGAGCAGTACTTC.

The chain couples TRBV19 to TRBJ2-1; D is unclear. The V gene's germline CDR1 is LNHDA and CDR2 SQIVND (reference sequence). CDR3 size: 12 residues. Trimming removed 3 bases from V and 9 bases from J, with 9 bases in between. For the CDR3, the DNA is TGTGCCAGTAGTATCCAAACTGGTGAGCAGTTCTTC. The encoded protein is CASSIQTGEQFF.

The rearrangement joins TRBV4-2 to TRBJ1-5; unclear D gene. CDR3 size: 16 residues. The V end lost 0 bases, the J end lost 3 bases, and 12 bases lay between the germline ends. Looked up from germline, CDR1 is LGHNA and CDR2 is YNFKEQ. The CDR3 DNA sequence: TGTGCCAGCAGCCAAGAAAGCGGGGTGCCCAATCAGCCCCAGCATTTT. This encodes CASSQESGVPNQPQHF.

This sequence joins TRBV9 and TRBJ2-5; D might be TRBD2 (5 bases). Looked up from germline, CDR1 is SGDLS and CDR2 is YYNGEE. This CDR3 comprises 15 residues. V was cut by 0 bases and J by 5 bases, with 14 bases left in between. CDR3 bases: TGTGCCAGCAGCGTAGGGCCCGATGAGCGGGAGACCCAGTACTTC. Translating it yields CASSVGPDERETQYF. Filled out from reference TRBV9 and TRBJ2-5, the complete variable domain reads DSGVTQTPKHLITATGQRVTLRCSPRSGDLSVYWYQQSLDQGLQFLIQYYNGEERAKGNILERFSAQQFPDLHSELNLSSLELGDSALYFCASSVGPDERETQYFGPGTRLLVL.

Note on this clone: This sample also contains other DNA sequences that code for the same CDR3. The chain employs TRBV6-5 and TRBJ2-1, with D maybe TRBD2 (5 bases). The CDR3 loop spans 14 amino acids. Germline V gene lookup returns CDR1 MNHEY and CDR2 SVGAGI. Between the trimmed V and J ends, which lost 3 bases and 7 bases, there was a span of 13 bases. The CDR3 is CASSYGTGLNEQFF. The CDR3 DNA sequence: TGTGCCAGCAGTTATGGTACGGGGTTGAATGAGCAGTTCTTC.

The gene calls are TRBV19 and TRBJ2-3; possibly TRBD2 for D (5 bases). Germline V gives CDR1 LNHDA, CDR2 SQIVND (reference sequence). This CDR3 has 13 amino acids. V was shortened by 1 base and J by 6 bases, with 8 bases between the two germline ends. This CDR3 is CASSIGGEDTQYF. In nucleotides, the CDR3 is TGTGCCAGTAGTATAGGGGGAGAGGATACGCAGTATTTT.

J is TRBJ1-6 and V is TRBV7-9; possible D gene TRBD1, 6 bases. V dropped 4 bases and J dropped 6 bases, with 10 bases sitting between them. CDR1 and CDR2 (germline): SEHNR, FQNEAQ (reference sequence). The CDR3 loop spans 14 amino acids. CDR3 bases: TGTGCCAGCAGCTCTGACAGGACTAATTCACCCCTCCACTTT. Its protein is CASSSDRTNSPLHF.

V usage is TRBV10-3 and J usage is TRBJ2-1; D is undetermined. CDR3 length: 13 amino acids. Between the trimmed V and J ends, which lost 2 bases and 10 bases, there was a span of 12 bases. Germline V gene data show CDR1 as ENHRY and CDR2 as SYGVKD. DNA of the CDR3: TGTGCCATCAGTGAGGGGCGCGTGGTGGAGCAGTTCTTC. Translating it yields CAISEGRVVEQFF.

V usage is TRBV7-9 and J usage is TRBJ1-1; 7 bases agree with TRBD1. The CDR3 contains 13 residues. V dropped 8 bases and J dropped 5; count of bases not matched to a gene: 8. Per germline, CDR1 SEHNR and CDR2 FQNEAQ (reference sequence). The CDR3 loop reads CASASTGETEAFF. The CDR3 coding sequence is TGTGCCAGCGCATCCACAGGGGAGACTGAAGCTTTCTTT.

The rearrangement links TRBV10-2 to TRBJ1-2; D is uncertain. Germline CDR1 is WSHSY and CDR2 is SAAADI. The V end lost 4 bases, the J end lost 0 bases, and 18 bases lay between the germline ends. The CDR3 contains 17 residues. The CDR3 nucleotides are TGCGCCAGCAGTGGTCATAACGAGCGAAGAGCTAACTATGGCTACACCTTC. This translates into CASSGHNERRANYGYTF.

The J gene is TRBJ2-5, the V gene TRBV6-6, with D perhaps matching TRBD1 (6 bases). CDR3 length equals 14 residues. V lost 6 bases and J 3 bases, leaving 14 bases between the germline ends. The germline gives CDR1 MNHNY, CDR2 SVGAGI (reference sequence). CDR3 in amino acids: CASRNQGMEETQYF. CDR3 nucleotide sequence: TGTGCCAGCAGAAATCAGGGGATGGAAGAGACCCAGTACTTC.

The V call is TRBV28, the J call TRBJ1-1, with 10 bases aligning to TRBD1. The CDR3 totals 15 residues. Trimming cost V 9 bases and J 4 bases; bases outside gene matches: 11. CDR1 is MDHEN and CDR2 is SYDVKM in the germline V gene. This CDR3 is CASLLTGGAGTEAFF. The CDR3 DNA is TGTGCCAGTCTACTGACAGGGGGCGCGGGCACTGAAGCTTTCTTT.

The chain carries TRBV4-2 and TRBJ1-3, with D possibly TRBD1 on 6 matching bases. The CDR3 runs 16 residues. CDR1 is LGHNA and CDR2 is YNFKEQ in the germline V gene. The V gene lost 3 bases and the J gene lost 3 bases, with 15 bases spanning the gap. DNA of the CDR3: TGTGCCAGCAGCCAGGCCCACGGCAGGGGTGGAAACACCATATATTTT. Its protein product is CASSQAHGRGGNTIYF.

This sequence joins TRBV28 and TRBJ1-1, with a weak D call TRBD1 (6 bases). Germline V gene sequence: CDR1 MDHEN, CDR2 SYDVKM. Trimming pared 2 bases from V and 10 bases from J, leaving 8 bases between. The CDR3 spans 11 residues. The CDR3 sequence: CASSLGRGAFF. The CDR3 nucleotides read TGTGCCAGCAGTTTAGGCAGGGGAGCTTTCTTT. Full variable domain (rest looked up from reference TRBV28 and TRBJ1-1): DVKVTQSSRYLVKRTGEKVFLECVQDMDHENMFWYRQDPGLGLRLIYFSYDVKMKEKGDIPEGYSVSREKKERFSLILESASTNQTSMYLCASSLGRGAFFGQGTRLTVV.

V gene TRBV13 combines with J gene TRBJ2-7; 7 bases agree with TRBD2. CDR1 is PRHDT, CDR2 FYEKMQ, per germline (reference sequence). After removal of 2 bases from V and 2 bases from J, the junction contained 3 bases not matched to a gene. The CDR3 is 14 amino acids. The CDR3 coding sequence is TGTGCCAGCAGCTTAAGCCTAGCGGCCTACGAGCAGTACGTC. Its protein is CASSLSLAAYEQYV.

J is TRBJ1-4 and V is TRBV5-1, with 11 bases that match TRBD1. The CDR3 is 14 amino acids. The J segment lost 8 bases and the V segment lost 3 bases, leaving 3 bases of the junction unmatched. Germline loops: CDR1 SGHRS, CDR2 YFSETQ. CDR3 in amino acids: CASSSGQGDEKLFF. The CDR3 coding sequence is TGCGCCAGCAGCTCGGGACAGGGGGACGAAAAACTGTTTTTT.

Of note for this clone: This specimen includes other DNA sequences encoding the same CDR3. In DNA, the CDR3 is TGCGCCAGCAGCTTCCGGGGAGAAGAGACCCAGTACTTC. Its translation is CASSFRGEETQYF. The chain couples TRBV5-1 to TRBJ2-5, with D maybe TRBD2 (5 bases). V was shortened by 2 bases and J by 3 bases, with 8 bases between the two germline ends. This CDR3 is built from 13 residues. Germline V gives CDR1 SGHRS, CDR2 YFSETQ.

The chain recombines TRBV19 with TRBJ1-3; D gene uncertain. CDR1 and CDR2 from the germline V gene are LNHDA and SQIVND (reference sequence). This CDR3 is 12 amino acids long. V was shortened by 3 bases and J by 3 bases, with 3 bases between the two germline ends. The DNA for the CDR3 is TGTGCCAGTAGTATCCTTGGAAACACCATATATTTT. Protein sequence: CASSILGNTIYF.